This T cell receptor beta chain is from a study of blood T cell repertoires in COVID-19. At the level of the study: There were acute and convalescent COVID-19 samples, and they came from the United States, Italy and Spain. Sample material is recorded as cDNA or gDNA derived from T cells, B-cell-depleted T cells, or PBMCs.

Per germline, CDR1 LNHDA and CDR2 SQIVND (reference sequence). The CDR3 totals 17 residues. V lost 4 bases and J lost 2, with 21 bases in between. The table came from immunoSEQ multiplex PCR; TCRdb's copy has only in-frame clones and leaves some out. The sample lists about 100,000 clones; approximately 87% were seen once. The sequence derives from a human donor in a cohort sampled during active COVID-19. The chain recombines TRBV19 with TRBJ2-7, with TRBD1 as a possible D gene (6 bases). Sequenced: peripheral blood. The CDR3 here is CASSKTGPYDPPYEQYF. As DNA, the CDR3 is TGTGCCAGTAGTAAGACAGGACCCTATGACCCCCCCTACGAGCAGTACTTC.